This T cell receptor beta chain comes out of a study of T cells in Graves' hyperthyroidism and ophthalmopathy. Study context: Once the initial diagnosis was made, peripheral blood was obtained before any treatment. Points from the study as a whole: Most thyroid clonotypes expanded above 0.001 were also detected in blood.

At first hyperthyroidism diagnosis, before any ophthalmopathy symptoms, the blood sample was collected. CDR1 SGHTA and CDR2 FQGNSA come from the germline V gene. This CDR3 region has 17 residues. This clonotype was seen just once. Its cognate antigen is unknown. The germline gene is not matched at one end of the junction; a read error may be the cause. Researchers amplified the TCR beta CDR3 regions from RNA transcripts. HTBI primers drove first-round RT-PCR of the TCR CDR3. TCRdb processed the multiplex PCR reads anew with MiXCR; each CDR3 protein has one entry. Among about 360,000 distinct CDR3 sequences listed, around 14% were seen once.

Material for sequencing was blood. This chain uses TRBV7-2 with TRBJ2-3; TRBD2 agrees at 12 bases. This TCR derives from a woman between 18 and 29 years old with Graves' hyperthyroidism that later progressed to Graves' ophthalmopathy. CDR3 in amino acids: CASSPLATSGSPDTRYF. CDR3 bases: TGTGCCAGCTCACCCCTAGCGACTAGCGGGAGTCCCGATACGCGGTATTTT.